A single sample gave rise to the 19 T cell receptor beta chains below, sequenced in a study of OX40 agonist ivuxolimab in advanced cancers. Sequenced by immunoSEQ multiplex PCR; TCRdb stores in-frame clones only, minus some. In the table there are tens of thousands of clones, roughly 84% of which are singletons. The starting material was CD4+ or CD8+ T cells sorted from blood, obtained in a trial of the OX40 agonist ivuxolimab. The receptors derive from an adult with an advanced solid tumor such as melanoma, head and neck, liver or kidney cancer.

This clone was seen more than once but under ten times. CDR3 region: CASSGFQGAYTEAFF. CDR3 coding DNA: TGCGCCAGCAGTGGGTTCCAGGGGGCTTACACTGAAGCTTTCTTT. The rearrangement uses TRBV10-2 and TRBJ1-1, with 8 bases fitting TRBD1. There are 15 residues in the CDR3. V was pared by 4 bases and J by 3 bases, with 7 bases of the junction left unmatched. Germline CDR1 is WSHSY and CDR2 is SAAADI.

The CDR3, as DNA: TGTGCCAGCTCACCGTACCTCCAGGACGGGGGCGGTGAGCAGTTCTTC. Translation gives CASSPYLQDGGGEQFF. The chain links TRBV18 to TRBJ2-1; D possibly matches TRBD1 or TRBD2 (6 bases each). From germline, CDR1 is KGHSH and CDR2 LQKENI. The CDR3 has 16 amino acids. Between the trimmed V and J ends, which lost 3 bases and 9 bases, there was a span of 21 bases.

The chain links TRBV2 to TRBJ2-1, with 10 positions matching TRBD1. From germline, CDR1 is SNHLY and CDR2 FYNNEI. This CDR3 is built from 15 residues. J gave up 6 bases and V 2 bases, and 4 bases lay outside the gene matches. For the CDR3, the DNA is TGTGCCAGCAGTGAAACGGGACAGGGGTTCAATGAGCAGTTCTTC. Amino acid sequence: CASSETGQGFNEQFF.

V gene TRBV7-9 combines with J gene TRBJ1-4, with D tentatively TRBD1 (6 bases). Looked up from germline, CDR1 is SEHNR and CDR2 is FQNEAQ (reference sequence). V was trimmed by 2 bases and J by 0 bases, leaving 13 bases between them. The CDR3 runs 17 residues. DNA of the CDR3: TGTGCCAGCAGCTTACAGCTGGGGGCCGCAACTAATGAAAAACTGTTTTTT. Amino acids: CASSLQLGAATNEKLFF.

The V and J genes are TRBV13 and TRBJ2-7, with TRBD2 matching over 11 bases. With 3 bases clipped from V and 2 bases from J, the junction kept 6 bases outside the gene matches. Germline V CDR1 and CDR2: PRHDT, FYEKMQ (reference sequence). The CDR3 is made up of 16 amino acids. The CDR3, as DNA: TGTGCCAGCAGCTTGGGACTAGCGGATCGTGCCTACGAGCAGTACTTC. Protein: CASSLGLADRAYEQYF.

This chain uses TRBV5-4 with TRBJ2-1; 10 bases map to TRBD2. J was trimmed by 6 bases and V by 2 bases; bases with no gene match: 5. Germline V gene sequence: CDR1 SGHNT, CDR2 YYREEE (reference sequence). This CDR3 contains 15 residues. CDR3 nucleotide sequence: TGTGCCAGCAGCTTTAGCGGGAGGCCCTTCAATGAGCAGTTCTTC. Its protein is CASSFSGRPFNEQFF.

The CDR3 DNA reads as TGTGCCAGCAGTGAAGCCCCCCTGGCAAAAGAGACCCAGTACTTC. Its protein product is CASSEAPLAKETQYF. This chain links TRBV6-1 with TRBJ2-5, with D unclear. V was trimmed by 0 bases and J by 3 bases, leaving 11 bases between them. The CDR3 is 15 residues long. Germline V CDR1 and CDR2: MNHNS, SASEGT.

The genes are TRBV11-2 and TRBJ2-7, with D unclear. CDR1 SGHAT and CDR2 FQNNGV come from the germline V gene. The germline V and J ends were trimmed by 2 bases and 2 bases, with 10 bases remaining between them. The CDR3 is made up of 14 amino acids. The CDR3 reads CASSLTDGTYEQYF. The DNA for the CDR3 is TGTGCCAGCAGCTTAACCGATGGCACCTACGAGCAGTACTTC.

The genes are TRBV7-9 and TRBJ2-7; 7 bases fit TRBD1. The germline gives CDR1 SEHNR, CDR2 FQNEAQ (reference sequence). V was pared by 6 bases and J by 2 bases, with 13 bases of the junction left unmatched. This CDR3 region has 16 residues. The DNA of the CDR3 is TGTGCCAGCAGACGAACCGACAGGGATCAAGCCTACGAGCAGTACTTC. Protein product: CASRRTDRDQAYEQYF.

This clone is a singleton in its sample. This chain uses TRBV28 with TRBJ2-3; D possibly matches TRBD1 or TRBD2 (5 bases each). The CDR3 extends over 19 amino acids. The germline V gene has CDR1 MDHEN and CDR2 SYDVKM. V lost 6 bases and J 0 bases, leaving 25 bases between the germline ends. The CDR3 DNA reads as TGTGCCAGCAGCTTTTCTCTGGGACCGGAGACCACAAGCACAGATACGCAGTATTTT. Translated: CASSFSLGPETTSTDTQYF.

The rearrangement uses TRBV6-5 and TRBJ2-7; TRBD2 is a possible D gene (5 bases). The CDR3 runs to 15 residues. Trimming took 6 bases from V and 7 from J, leaving 22 bases between them. Germline lookup yields CDR1 MNHEY and CDR2 SVGAGI. CDR3 amino acids: CASRSPGGGWWEQYF. The DNA for the CDR3 is TGTGCCAGCAGGTCTCCCGGAGGCGGGTGGTGGGAGCAGTACTTC.

The J gene is TRBJ2-7, the V gene TRBV28; D gene unclear. V lost 5 bases to trimming and J lost 3 bases, with 8 bases between them. CDR1 and CDR2 (germline): MDHEN, SYDVKM. The CDR3 sequence is 12 residues long. The CDR3 nucleotides are TGTGCCAGCAGTCCCTTCTACTACGAGCAGTACTTC. Translated, it gives CASSPFYYEQYF.

This clone was observed once. The chain is built from TRBV7-7 and TRBJ2-7; D not certain. Germline values: CDR1 SSHAT, CDR2 FNYEAQ (reference sequence). Between the trimmed V and J ends, which lost 6 bases and 2 bases, there was a span of 17 bases. CDR3 length: 15 residues. The CDR3 sequence is CASRRTPAEPYEQYF. CDR3 coding DNA: TGTGCCAGCAGACGGACCCCCGCGGAACCCTACGAGCAGTACTTC.

The J gene is TRBJ2-1, the V gene TRBV6-5; D is possibly TRBD1 (6 bases). The CDR3 loop spans 16 amino acids. Germline V CDR1 and CDR2: MNHEY, SVGAGI. The V gene lost 4 bases and the J gene lost 5 bases, with 18 bases spanning the gap. The CDR3 loop is CASSCFRRGSHNEQFF. Written as DNA, the CDR3 is TGTGCCAGCAGTTGCTTCCGAAGGGGGTCTCACAATGAGCAGTTCTTC.

This sequence joins TRBV7-8 and TRBJ2-7; no clear D. CDR1 and CDR2 (germline): SGHVS, FQNEAQ. V dropped 3 bases and J dropped 2 bases, with 5 bases sitting between them. The CDR3 extends over 12 amino acids. The CDR3 protein is CASSFTAYEQYF. CDR3 DNA: TGTGCCAGCAGCTTTACTGCCTACGAGCAGTACTTC. Supplemented by reference TRBV7-8 and TRBJ2-7, the full variable domain reads GAGVSQSPRYKVAKRGQDVALRCDPISGHVSLFWYQQALGQGPEFLTYFQNEAQLDKSGLPSDRFFAERPEGSVSTLKIQRTQQEDSAVYLCASSFTAYEQYFGPGTRLTVT.

This chain connects TRBV6-1 to TRBJ2-7; 9 positions agree with TRBD1. The ends lost 6 bases at V and 1 base at J; junction bases unmatched: 4. The CDR3 has 14 residues. The germline CDR1 and CDR2 sequences are MNHNS and SASEGT. The CDR3 reads CASRDGQGSYEQYF. CDR3 nucleotide sequence: TGTGCCAGCAGGGACGGACAGGGGTCCTACGAGCAGTACTTC.

The chain combines TRBV9 with TRBJ2-3, with 9 bases that match TRBD1. V was pared by 4 bases and J by 7 bases, with 10 bases of the junction left unmatched. Germline CDR1 is SGDLS and CDR2 is YYNGEE. This CDR3 is 15 amino acids long. The CDR3 is CASSQQGAPGHTQYF. The CDR3 region has the DNA TGTGCCAGCAGCCAACAGGGGGCGCCCGGTCATACGCAGTATTTT.

The chain is built from TRBV30 and TRBJ1-3, with D possibly being TRBD1 (5 bases). Trimming pared 0 bases from V and 2 bases from J, leaving 11 bases between. The CDR3 spans 15 residues. CDR1 and CDR2 from the germline V gene are GTSNPN and SVGIG (reference sequence). The CDR3 DNA reads TGTGCCTGGAGTGTTGGGGGTGCTGCTGGAAACACCATATATTTT. It is translated as CAWSVGGAAGNTIYF.

The J gene is TRBJ2-7, the V gene TRBV28, with 8 bases identical to TRBD2. The length of the CDR3 is 16 residues. CDR1 and CDR2 from the germline V gene are MDHEN and SYDVKM. V gave up 5 bases and J gave up 2 bases; unmatched junction bases: 11. DNA for the CDR3: TGTGCCAGCAGTACGCCTTTAGCGGGAAACACCTACGAGCAGTACTTC. It encodes CASSTPLAGNTYEQYF.